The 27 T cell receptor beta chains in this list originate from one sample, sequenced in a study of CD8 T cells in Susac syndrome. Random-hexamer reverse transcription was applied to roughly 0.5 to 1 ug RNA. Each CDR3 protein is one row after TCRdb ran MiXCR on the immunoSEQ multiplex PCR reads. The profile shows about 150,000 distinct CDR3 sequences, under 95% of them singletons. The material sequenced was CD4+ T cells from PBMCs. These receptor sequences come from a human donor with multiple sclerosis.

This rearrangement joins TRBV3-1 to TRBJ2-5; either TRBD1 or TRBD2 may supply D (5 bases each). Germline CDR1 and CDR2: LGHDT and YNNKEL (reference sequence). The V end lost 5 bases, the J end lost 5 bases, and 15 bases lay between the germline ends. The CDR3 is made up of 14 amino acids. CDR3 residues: CASSIAGTGETQYF. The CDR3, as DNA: TGTGCCAGCAGCATCGCCGGGACGGGGGAGACCCAGTACTTC.

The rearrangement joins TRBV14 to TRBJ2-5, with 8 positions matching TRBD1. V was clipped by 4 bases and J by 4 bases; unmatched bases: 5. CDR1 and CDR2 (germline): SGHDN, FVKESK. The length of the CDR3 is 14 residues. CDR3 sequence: CASSRDRGTETQYF. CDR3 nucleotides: TGTGCCAGCAGCCGCGACAGGGGAACAGAGACCCAGTACTTC.

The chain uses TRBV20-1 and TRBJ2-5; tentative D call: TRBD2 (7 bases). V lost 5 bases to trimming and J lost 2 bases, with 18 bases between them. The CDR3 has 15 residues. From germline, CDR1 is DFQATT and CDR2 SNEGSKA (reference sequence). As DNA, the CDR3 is TGCAGTGCTCCGTTTAGGGGGGGGCTACAAGAGACCCAGTACTTC. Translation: CSAPFRGGLQETQYF.

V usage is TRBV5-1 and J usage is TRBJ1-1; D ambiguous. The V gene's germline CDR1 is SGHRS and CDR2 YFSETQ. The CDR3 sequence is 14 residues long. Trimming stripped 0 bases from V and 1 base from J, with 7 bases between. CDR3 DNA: TGCGCCAGCAGCTTGGAGGTGGCGAACACTGAAGCTTTCTTT. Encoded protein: CASSLEVANTEAFF.

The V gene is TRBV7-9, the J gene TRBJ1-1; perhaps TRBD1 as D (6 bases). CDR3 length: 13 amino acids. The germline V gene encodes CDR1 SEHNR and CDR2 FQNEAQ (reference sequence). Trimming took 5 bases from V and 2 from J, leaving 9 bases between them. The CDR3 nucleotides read TGTGCCAGCAGCCGAGGGACAAACACTGAAGCTTTCTTT. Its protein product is CASSRGTNTEAFF.

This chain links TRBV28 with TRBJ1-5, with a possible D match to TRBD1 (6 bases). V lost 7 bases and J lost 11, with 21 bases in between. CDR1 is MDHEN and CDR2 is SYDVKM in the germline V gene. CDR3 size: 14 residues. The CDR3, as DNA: TGTGCCAGCATCGAGACGGGGGCGGGGTGGTCCCAGCATTTT. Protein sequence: CASIETGAGWSQHF.

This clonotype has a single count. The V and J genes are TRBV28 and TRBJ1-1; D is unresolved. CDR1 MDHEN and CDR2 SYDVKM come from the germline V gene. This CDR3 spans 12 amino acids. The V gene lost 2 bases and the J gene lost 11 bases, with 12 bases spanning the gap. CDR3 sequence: CASSLPRGRAFF. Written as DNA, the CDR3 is TGTGCCAGCAGTTTACCTCGAGGTCGTGCTTTCTTT.

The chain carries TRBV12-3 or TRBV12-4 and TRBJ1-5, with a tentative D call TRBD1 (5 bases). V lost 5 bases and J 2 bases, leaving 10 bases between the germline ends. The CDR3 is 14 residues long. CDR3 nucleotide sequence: TGTGCCAGCAGTCTCAGGGCCCGCAATCAGCCCCAGCATTTT. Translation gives CASSLRARNQPQHF.

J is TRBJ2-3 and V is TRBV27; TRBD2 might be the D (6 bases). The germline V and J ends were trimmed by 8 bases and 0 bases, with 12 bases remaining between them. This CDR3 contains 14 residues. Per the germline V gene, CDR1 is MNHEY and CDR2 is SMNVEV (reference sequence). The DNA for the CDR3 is TGTGCCAGCCTGAAAAGCGGGAGCACAGATACGCAGTATTTT. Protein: CASLKSGSTDTQYF.

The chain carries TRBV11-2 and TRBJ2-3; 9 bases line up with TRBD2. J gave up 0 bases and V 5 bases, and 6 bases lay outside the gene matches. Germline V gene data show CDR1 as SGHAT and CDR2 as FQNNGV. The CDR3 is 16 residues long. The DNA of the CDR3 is TGTGCCAGCAGCGCGGGGGGGGGCGTAAGCACAGATACGCAGTATTTT. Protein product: CASSAGGGVSTDTQYF.

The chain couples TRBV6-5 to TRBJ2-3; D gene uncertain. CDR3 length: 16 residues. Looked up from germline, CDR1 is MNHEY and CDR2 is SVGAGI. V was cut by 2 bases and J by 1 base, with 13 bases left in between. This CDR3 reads CASSYRSGLGTDTQYF. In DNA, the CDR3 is TGTGCCAGCAGTTACCGTAGTGGGCTGGGCACAGATACGCAGTATTTT.

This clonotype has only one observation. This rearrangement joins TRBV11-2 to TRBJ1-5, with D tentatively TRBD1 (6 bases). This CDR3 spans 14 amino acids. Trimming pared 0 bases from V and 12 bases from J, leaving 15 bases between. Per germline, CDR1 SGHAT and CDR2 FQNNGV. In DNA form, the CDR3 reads TGTGCCAGCAGCTTAGATCACCTAGGGGGACGCCAGCATTTT. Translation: CASSLDHLGGRQHF.

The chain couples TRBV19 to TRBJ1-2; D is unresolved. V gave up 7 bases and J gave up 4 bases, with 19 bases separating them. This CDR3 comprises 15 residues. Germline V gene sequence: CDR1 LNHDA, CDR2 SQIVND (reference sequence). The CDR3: CASTPRKGNPYGYTF. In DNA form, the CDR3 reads TGTGCCAGTACCCCCCGGAAAGGGAACCCCTATGGCTACACCTTC. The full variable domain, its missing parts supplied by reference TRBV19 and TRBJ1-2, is DGGITQSPKYLFRKEGQNVTLSCEQNLNHDAMYWYRQDPGQGLRLIYYSQIVNDFQKGDIAEGYSVSREKKESFPLTVTSAQKNPTAFYLCASTPRKGNPYGYTFGSGTRLTVV.

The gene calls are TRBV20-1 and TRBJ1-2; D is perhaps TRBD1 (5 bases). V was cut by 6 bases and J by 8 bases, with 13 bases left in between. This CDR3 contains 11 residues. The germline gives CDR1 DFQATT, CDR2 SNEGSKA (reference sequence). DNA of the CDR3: TGCAGTGCCGGTAGAGGGGACGGCTACACCTTC. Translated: CSAGRGDGYTF.

The CDR3 loop reads CASRLNEKLFF. CDR3 DNA: TGTGCCAGCAGGCTGAATGAAAAACTGTTTTTT. The chain joins TRBV2 to TRBJ1-4, with D uncertain. V was pared by 6 bases and J by 5 bases, with 4 bases between. The CDR3 spans 11 residues. Germline-derived CDR1 and CDR2 are SNHLY and FYNNEI.

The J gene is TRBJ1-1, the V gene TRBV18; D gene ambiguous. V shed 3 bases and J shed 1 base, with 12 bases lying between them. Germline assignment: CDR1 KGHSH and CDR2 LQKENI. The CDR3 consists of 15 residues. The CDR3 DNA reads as TGTGCCAGCTCACCGTCTGTCGGCCCGAACACTGAAGCTTTCTTT. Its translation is CASSPSVGPNTEAFF. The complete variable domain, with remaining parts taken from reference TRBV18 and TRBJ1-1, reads NAGVMQNPRHLVRRRGQEARLRCSPMKGHSHVYWYRQLPEEGLKFMVYLQKENIIDESGMPKERFSAEFPKEGPSILRIQQVVRGDSAAYFCASSPSVGPNTEAFFGQGTRLTVV.

The CDR3 region is CASSRVTQPQHF. The CDR3 DNA follows: TGTGCCAGCAGCAGGGTAACTCAGCCCCAGCATTTT. The chain couples TRBV2 to TRBJ1-5, with a possible D match to TRBD1 (5 bases). The germline V and J ends were trimmed by 6 bases and 6 bases, with 9 bases remaining between them. This CDR3 comprises 12 residues. In germline, CDR1 is SNHLY, CDR2 FYNNEI.

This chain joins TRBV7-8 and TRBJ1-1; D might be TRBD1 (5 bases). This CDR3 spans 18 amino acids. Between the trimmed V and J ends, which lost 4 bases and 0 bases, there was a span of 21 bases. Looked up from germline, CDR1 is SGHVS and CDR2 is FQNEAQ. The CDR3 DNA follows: TGTGCCAGCAGCTCCCGACAGCGTTTTGGTAGGCTGAACACTGAAGCTTTCTTT. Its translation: CASSSRQRFGRLNTEAFF.

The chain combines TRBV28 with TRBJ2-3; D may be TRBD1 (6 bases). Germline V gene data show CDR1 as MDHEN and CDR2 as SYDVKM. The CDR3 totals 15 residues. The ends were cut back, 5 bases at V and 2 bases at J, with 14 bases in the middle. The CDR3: CASSPTQGITDTQYF. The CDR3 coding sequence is TGTGCCAGCAGTCCCACTCAGGGGATCACAGATACGCAGTATTTT.

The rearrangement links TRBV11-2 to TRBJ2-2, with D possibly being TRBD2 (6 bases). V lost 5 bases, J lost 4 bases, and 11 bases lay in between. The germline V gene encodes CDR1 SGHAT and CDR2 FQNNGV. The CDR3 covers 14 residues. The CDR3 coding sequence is TGTGCCAGCAGCCCGGGAGCTGGCACCGGGGAGCTGTTTTTT. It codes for CASSPGAGTGELFF.

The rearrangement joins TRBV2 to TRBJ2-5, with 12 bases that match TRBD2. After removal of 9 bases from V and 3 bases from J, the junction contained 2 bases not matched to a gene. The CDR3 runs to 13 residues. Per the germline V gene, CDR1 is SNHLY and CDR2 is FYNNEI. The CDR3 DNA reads TGTGCCAGGAGACTAGCGGGAGAAGAGACCCAGTACTTC. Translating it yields CARRLAGEETQYF.

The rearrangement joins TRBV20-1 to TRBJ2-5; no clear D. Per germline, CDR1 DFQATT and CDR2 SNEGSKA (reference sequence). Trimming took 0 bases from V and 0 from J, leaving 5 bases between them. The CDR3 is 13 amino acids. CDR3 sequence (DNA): TGCAGTGCTAGAGATCTCTACCAAGAGACCCAGTACTTC. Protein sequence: CSARDLYQETQYF.

The DNA of the CDR3 is TGTGCCAGCAGTGAACAGGAATATGGCTACACCTTC. Protein product: CASSEQEYGYTF. The rearrangement links TRBV25-1 to TRBJ1-2, with D uncertain. V was pared by 2 bases and J by 5 bases, with 6 bases between. Germline V gene sequence: CDR1 MGHDK, CDR2 SYGVNS. The CDR3 spans 12 residues.

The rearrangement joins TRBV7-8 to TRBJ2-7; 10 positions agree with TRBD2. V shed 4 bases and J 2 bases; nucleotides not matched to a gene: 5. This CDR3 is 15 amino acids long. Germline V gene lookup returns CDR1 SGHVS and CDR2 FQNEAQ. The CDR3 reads CASSSQAGGAYEQYF. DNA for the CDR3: TGTGCCAGCAGCTCTCAAGCGGGGGGGGCCTACGAGCAGTACTTC.

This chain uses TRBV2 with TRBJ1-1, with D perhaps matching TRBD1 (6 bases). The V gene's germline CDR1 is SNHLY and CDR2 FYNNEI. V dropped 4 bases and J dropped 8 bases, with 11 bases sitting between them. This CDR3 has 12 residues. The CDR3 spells CASSATDREAFF. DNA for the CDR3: TGTGCCAGCAGTGCCACGGACAGAGAAGCTTTCTTT. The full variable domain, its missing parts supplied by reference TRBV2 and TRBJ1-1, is EPEVTQTPSHQVTQMGQEVILRCVPISNHLYFYWYRQILGQKVEFLVSFYNNEISEKSEIFDDQFSVERPDGSNFTLKIRSTKLEDSAMYFCASSATDREAFFGQGTRLTVV.

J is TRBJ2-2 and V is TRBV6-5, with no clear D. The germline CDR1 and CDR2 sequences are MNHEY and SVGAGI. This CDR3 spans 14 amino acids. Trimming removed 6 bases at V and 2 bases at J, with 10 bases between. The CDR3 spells CASSPWANTGELFF. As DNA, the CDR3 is TGTGCCAGCAGCCCTTGGGCCAACACCGGGGAGCTGTTTTTT.

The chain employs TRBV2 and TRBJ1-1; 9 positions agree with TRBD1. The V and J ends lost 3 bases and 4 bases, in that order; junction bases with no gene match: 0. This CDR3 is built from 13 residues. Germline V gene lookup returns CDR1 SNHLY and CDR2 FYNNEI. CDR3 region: CASSETGGTEAFF. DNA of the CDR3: TGTGCCAGCAGTGAGACAGGGGGCACTGAAGCTTTCTTT. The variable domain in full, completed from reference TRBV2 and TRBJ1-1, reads EPEVTQTPSHQVTQMGQEVILRCVPISNHLYFYWYRQILGQKVEFLVSFYNNEISEKSEIFDDQFSVERPDGSNFTLKIRSTKLEDSAMYFCASSETGGTEAFFGQGTRLTVV.